The 30 T cell receptor beta chains below come from one sample, sequenced in a study of blood T cell repertoires in COVID-19. Sequenced by immunoSEQ multiplex PCR; TCRdb stores in-frame clones only, minus some. The sample holds about 210,000 clones; about 80% are singletons and the top ten take over 6.5%. Source material: peripheral blood. These receptors were collected from a woman at least 80 years old with COVID-19, enrolled during active disease.

The chain has TRBV21-1 and TRBJ1-4; the table assigns TRBD1, which was not confirmed against the DNA. TRBV21-1 represents a pseudogene. The CDR3 has 14 amino acids. CDR3 DNA: TGTGCCCCAGCCGGACAGGGCGGAGGTGAAAAACTGTTTTTT. Translated: CAPAGQGGGEKLFF.

The chain joins TRBV4-1 to TRBJ1-2; a weak D match, TRBD1 (5 bases). Between the trimmed V and J ends, which lost 1 base and 2 bases, there was a span of 8 bases. Germline V gene data show CDR1 as MGHRA and CDR2 as YSYEKL. The CDR3 consists of 14 residues. CDR3 nucleotide sequence: TGCGCCAGCAGCCAAGGGGGCCACAACTATGGCTACACCTTC. This codes for CASSQGGHNYGYTF.

The chain recombines TRBV9 with TRBJ2-2, with D tentatively TRBD2 (5 bases). Germline V gives CDR1 SGDLS, CDR2 YYNGEE. V lost 6 bases and J lost 6, with 15 bases in between. CDR3 length: 14 residues. The CDR3: CASTGRPEAGELFF. Written as DNA, the CDR3 is TGTGCCAGCACGGGCCGGCCGGAGGCCGGGGAGCTGTTTTTT.

This rearrangement joins TRBV18 to TRBJ1-1; maybe TRBD1 (6 bases). This CDR3 has 14 residues. Germline assignment: CDR1 KGHSH and CDR2 LQKENI. Trimming removed 2 bases from V and 10 bases from J, with 17 bases in between. The CDR3 reads CASSPVAGAPSAFF. As DNA, the CDR3 is TGTGCCAGCTCACCAGTAGCAGGGGCGCCGTCAGCTTTCTTT.

The chain joins TRBV3-1 (or the pseudogene TRBV3-2) to TRBJ2-5, with 9 bases aligning to TRBD2. The CDR3 runs to 16 residues. Germline CDR1 and CDR2: LGHDT and YNNKEL (reference sequence). The V and J ends lost 4 bases and 4 bases, in that order; junction bases with no gene match: 10. DNA of the CDR3: TGTGCCAGCAGCCCCCGGAGACTAGCGGCCAGAGAGACCCAGTACTTC. It encodes CASSPRRLAARETQYF.

The chain couples TRBV5-5 to TRBJ2-3; unclear D gene. The CDR3 is made up of 16 amino acids. Trimming stripped 6 bases from V and 0 bases from J, with 17 bases between. The germline gives CDR1 SGHKS, CDR2 YYEKEE (reference sequence). CDR3 coding DNA: TGTGCCAGCACCCACCTATATGCTGCTAGCACAGATACGCAGTATTTT. It specifies CASTHLYAASTDTQYF.

This chain links TRBV10-3 with TRBJ1-2; tentative D call: TRBD1 (6 bases). The CDR3 spans 13 residues. Germline V gives CDR1 ENHRY, CDR2 SYGVKD. The ends were cut back, 10 bases at V and 4 bases at J, with 16 bases in the middle. CDR3 protein: CATSGGLLYGYTF. The CDR3 nucleotides are TGTGCCACCTCGGGGGGGCTCCTCTATGGCTACACCTTC.

This clone was recorded a few times. CDR3 DNA: TGCAGCGGTGGACAGGGATCCTATGGCTACACCTTC. Translated: CSGGQGSYGYTF. This chain links TRBV29-1 with TRBJ1-2, with TRBD1 matching over 8 bases. The CDR3 sequence is 12 residues long. In germline, CDR1 is SQVTM, CDR2 ANQGSEA. J lost 4 bases, V lost 7 bases, and 5 bases had no gene match.

Regarding this clone: Sequence at one end of the junction differs from germline and may be a read error. V usage is TRBV7-7 and J usage is TRBJ1-4, with 7 bases that match TRBD1. Germline CDR1 reads SSHAT; CDR2 reads FNYEAQ (reference sequence). The CDR3 loop spans 14 amino acids. The CDR3 region is CASSPGGTNEKLFF. As DNA, the CDR3 is TGTGCTAGCAGCCCAGGGGGGACTAATGAAAAACTGTTTTTT.

This clone was detected a few times. V gene TRBV4-1 combines with J gene TRBJ1-3, with 7 bases that match TRBD1. Germline lookup yields CDR1 MGHRA and CDR2 YSYEKL. The J segment lost 0 bases and the V segment lost 4 bases, leaving 12 bases of the junction unmatched. The CDR3 spans 18 residues. The CDR3: CASSPGQVKALSGNTIYF. The CDR3 DNA sequence: TGCGCCAGCAGCCCCGGACAGGTAAAGGCCCTCTCTGGAAACACCATATATTTT.

The table lists this clone with a count of one. The V gene is TRBV10-3, the J gene TRBJ2-2; 14 nucleotides agree with TRBD2. CDR3 length equals 16 residues. Unmatched junction bases numbered 6, after V lost 5 bases and J lost 7 bases. Germline CDR1 ENHRY, CDR2 SYGVKD. In DNA, the CDR3 is TGTGCCATCAGTACCGGGACTAGCGGGAGTGGCGGGGAGCTGTTTTTT. Translated, it gives CAISTGTSGSGGELFF.

A single count supports this clone. The rearrangement uses TRBV2 and TRBJ2-7; D may be TRBD1 (6 bases). The CDR3 is 12 amino acids. The V gene lost 6 bases and the J gene lost 3 bases, with 9 bases spanning the gap. Germline lookup yields CDR1 SNHLY and CDR2 FYNNEI. This chain's CDR3 is CASRGAGYEQYF. CDR3 nucleotides: TGTGCCAGCAGGGGGGCTGGCTACGAGCAGTACTTC. Full variable domain (rest looked up from reference TRBV2 and TRBJ2-7): EPEVTQTPSHQVTQMGQEVILRCVPISNHLYFYWYRQILGQKVEFLVSFYNNEISEKSEIFDDQFSVERPDGSNFTLKIRSTKLEDSAMYFCASRGAGYEQYFGPGTRLTVT.

The CDR3 sequence is CASSSTGTEAFF. The CDR3 coding sequence is TGTGCCAGCAGCTCGACCGGGACAGAAGCTTTCTTT. The chain combines TRBV3-1 (or the pseudogene TRBV3-2) with TRBJ1-1; a possible D gene is TRBD1 (6 bases). V gave up 5 bases and J gave up 8 bases, with 12 bases separating them. The CDR3 has 12 residues. Germline V lookup: CDR1 LGHDT, CDR2 YNNKEL (reference sequence).

The table lists this clone with a count of one. The genes are TRBV29-1 and TRBJ2-3; maybe TRBD2 (6 bases). Trimming took off 6 bases at V and 3 bases at J, with 19 bases between the two ends. The V gene's germline CDR1 is SQVTM and CDR2 ANQGSEA. This CDR3 is built from 15 residues. In DNA form, the CDR3 reads TGCAGCGTGTGTCTAGGGCCGAGCGGGACAGATACGCAGTATTTT. Translated, it gives CSVCLGPSGTDTQYF.

Only a few counts were recorded for this clone. The chain employs TRBV28 and TRBJ1-3; the match to TRBD1 covers 9 bases. Trimming took 6 bases from V and 3 from J; bases not matched to a gene: 9. The CDR3 is 16 amino acids. The germline gives CDR1 MDHEN, CDR2 SYDVKM. CDR3 coding DNA: TGTGCCAGCAGCCAACATACAGGGGGCGGTGGAAACACCATATATTTT. Protein: CASSQHTGGGGNTIYF. The full variable domain, with the rest looked up from reference TRBV28 and TRBJ1-3, is DVKVTQSSRYLVKRTGEKVFLECVQDMDHENMFWYRQDPGLGLRLIYFSYDVKMKEKGDIPEGYSVSREKKERFSLILESASTNQTSMYLCASSQHTGGGGNTIYFGEGSWLTVV.

V is TRBV5-8 and J is TRBJ1-1, with 7 bases lining up with TRBD1. This CDR3 contains 16 residues. Trimming took 4 bases from V and 0 from J; bases not matched to a gene: 9. Germline V CDR1 and CDR2: SGHTS, YDEGEE. The CDR3 coding sequence is TGTGCCAGCAGCCCCGGGGCAGGGGGTATGAACACTGAAGCTTTCTTT. Amino acid sequence: CASSPGAGGMNTEAFF.

V gene TRBV3-1 (or the pseudogene TRBV3-2) combines with J gene TRBJ2-7, with 8 positions matching TRBD2. The length of the CDR3 is 16 residues. In germline, CDR1 is LGHDT, CDR2 YNNKEL (reference sequence). V lost 0 bases and J lost 1; bases outside the gene matches: 5. As DNA, the CDR3 is TGTGCCAGCAGCCAAGATAGCCTAGCGGGTTCCTACGAGCAGTACTTC. It yields the protein CASSQDSLAGSYEQYF.

The chain uses TRBV5-1 and TRBJ2-7, with D unresolved. The CDR3 totals 13 residues. In germline, CDR1 is SGHRS, CDR2 YFSETQ. V lost 0 bases and J lost 7, with 11 bases in between. The CDR3 DNA reads TGCGCCAGCAGCTTGGAGCCCGCTCGGGAGCAGTACTTC. Its translation: CASSLEPAREQYF.

The chain uses TRBV3-1 (or the pseudogene TRBV3-2) and TRBJ2-5; 10 bases line up with TRBD2. The CDR3 length is 16 residues. The germline CDR1 and CDR2 sequences are LGHDT and YNNKEL (reference sequence). V dropped 3 bases and J dropped 9; count of bases not matched to a gene: 13. The CDR3 reads CASSHRSASGGGAQYF. CDR3 coding DNA: TGTGCCAGCAGCCACCGATCGGCTAGCGGGGGCGGGGCCCAGTACTTC.

The genes are TRBV5-4 and TRBJ1-1, with a weak D call TRBD1 (5 bases). Germline V gene lookup returns CDR1 SGHNT and CDR2 YYREEE (reference sequence). CDR3 length: 13 amino acids. V was trimmed by 0 bases and J by 8 bases, leaving 11 bases between them. The CDR3 protein is CASSLDRLSEAFF. The CDR3 DNA follows: TGTGCCAGCAGCTTGGACAGGCTATCCGAAGCTTTCTTT.

The CDR3 region has the DNA TGTGCCAGCAGCTCCGGGACAGGGGCTGCCGGGGAGCTGTTTTTT. Its protein is CASSSGTGAAGELFF. The chain recombines TRBV7-9 with TRBJ2-2; 10 bases are shared with TRBD1. The CDR3 is 15 amino acids. Germline V gene sequence: CDR1 SEHNR, CDR2 FQNEAQ (reference sequence). Trimming at V came to 4 bases and at J to 6 bases, leaving 5 bases not matched to a gene.

The genes are TRBV19 and TRBJ1-6; TRBD1 matches at 11 bases. The CDR3 contains 14 residues. Germline V gene lookup returns CDR1 LNHDA and CDR2 SQIVND (reference sequence). V shed 6 bases, J shed 10 bases, and the junction held 5 bases outside the gene matches. CDR3 coding DNA: TGTGCCAGTAGCGCCGGGACAGGGGGATCACCCCTCCACTTT. This gives the protein CASSAGTGGSPLHF.

The gene calls are TRBV2 and TRBJ2-7; possible D gene TRBD1, 5 bases. V was pared by 4 bases and J by 4 bases, with 8 bases between. The CDR3 loop spans 12 amino acids. Germline loops: CDR1 SNHLY, CDR2 FYNNEI. This CDR3 reads CASSAQGYEQYF. CDR3 in DNA: TGTGCCAGCAGTGCTCAGGGATACGAGCAGTACTTC.

V usage is TRBV5-4 and J usage is TRBJ2-1, with TRBD2 matching 8 bases. CDR1 and CDR2 (germline): SGHNT, YYREEE (reference sequence). The trim removed 1 base at V and 6 bases at J, leaving 6 bases unmatched. The CDR3 length is 15 residues. This chain's CDR3 is CASSLSGGKGNEQFF. The CDR3 nucleotides are TGTGCCAGCAGCTTGTCGGGGGGGAAGGGCAATGAGCAGTTCTTC.

This sequence joins TRBV18 and TRBJ1-2; the match to TRBD1 covers 7 bases. The germline V gene has CDR1 KGHSH and CDR2 LQKENI. The CDR3 has 15 amino acids. J lost 3 bases, V lost 2 bases, and 6 bases had no gene match. The CDR3 DNA reads TGTGCCAGCTCACCAAATAGGGGGCGTGACTATGGCTACACCTTC. Protein sequence: CASSPNRGRDYGYTF.

This chain connects TRBV7-9 to TRBJ2-5, with 10 nucleotides matching TRBD1. Germline CDR1 is SEHNR and CDR2 is FQNEAQ (reference sequence). The CDR3 runs to 14 residues. After removal of 5 bases from V and 4 bases from J, the junction contained 4 bases not matched to a gene. CDR3 amino acids: CASSHGQGGETQYF. The CDR3 DNA reads TGTGCCAGCAGCCACGGACAGGGGGGAGAGACCCAGTACTTC.

The sample holds one count of this clone. The gene calls are TRBV6-1 and TRBJ1-2, with TRBD1 identical over 9 bases. With V trimmed by 0 bases and J by 6 bases, 11 bases remained unmatched. This CDR3 contains 17 residues. Germline V lookup: CDR1 MNHNS, CDR2 SASEGT. CDR3 residues: CASSEAASGTGLHGYTF. DNA for the CDR3: TGTGCCAGCAGTGAAGCCGCCTCCGGGACAGGGTTGCATGGCTACACCTTC.

This chain connects TRBV4-1 to TRBJ2-5; TRBD1 aligns across 7 bases. CDR1 is MGHRA, CDR2 YSYEKL, per germline. The CDR3 totals 14 residues. The J segment lost 4 bases and the V segment lost 3 bases, leaving 5 bases of the junction unmatched. The CDR3 region is CASSHQGGGETQYF. The CDR3 DNA reads as TGCGCCAGCAGCCACCAAGGGGGCGGAGAGACCCAGTACTTC.

This chain connects TRBV7-3 to TRBJ2-1, with D perhaps TRBD1 (6 bases). The germline V gene encodes CDR1 SGHTA and CDR2 FQGTGA. V was clipped by 4 bases and J by 2 bases, with 9 bases between them. This CDR3 contains 14 residues. The CDR3 is CASSWDIAYNEQFF. The CDR3 DNA reads TGTGCCAGCAGCTGGGACATTGCCTACAATGAGCAGTTCTTC.

The chain combines TRBV6-2 or TRBV6-3 with TRBJ1-2; D remains ambiguous. The CDR3 is 15 amino acids. From germline, CDR1 is MNHEY and CDR2 SVGEGT. The V end lost 5 bases, the J end lost 6 bases, and 19 bases lay between the germline ends. This CDR3 is CASSRRAIQRDGYTF. CDR3 sequence (DNA): TGTGCCAGCAGTCGCCGGGCAATTCAGCGGGATGGCTACACCTTC.